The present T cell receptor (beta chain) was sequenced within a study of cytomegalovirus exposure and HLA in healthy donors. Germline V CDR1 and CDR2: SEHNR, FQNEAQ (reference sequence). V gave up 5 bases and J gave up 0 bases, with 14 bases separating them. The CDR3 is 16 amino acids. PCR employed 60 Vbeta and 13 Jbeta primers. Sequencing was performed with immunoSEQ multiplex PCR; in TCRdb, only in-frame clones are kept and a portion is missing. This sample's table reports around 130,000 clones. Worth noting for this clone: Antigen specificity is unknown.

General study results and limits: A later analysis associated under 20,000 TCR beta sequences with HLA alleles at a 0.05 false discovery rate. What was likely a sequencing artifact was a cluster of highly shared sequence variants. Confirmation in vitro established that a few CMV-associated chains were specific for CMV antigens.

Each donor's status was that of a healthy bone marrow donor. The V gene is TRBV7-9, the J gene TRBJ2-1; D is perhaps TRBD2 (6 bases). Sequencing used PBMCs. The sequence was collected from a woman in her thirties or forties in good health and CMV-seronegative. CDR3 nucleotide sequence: TGTGCCAGCAGCCTACACGGGGGTAGCTCCTACAATGAGCAGTTCTTC. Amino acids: CASSLHGGSSYNEQFF.